This T cell receptor (beta chain) was sequenced for a study of neurological immune-mediated disorders. This clonotype was counted at least ten times. Germline CDR1 DFQATT, CDR2 SNEGSKA (reference sequence). This CDR3 contains 11 residues. Trimming took 5 bases from V and 6 from J; bases not matched to a gene: 1. A single record per CDR3 protein comes from TCRdb applying MiXCR to the 5' RACE reads. The sample carries 28,000 or so distinct CDR3 sequences, 21% recorded once. This chain uses TRBV20-1 with TRBJ2-7; 10 bases fit TRBD1. Specimen: PBMCs. This receptor was identified in a woman aged 55-70 years in good health. This CDR3 reads CSAGDRGEQYF. Here the CDR3 DNA reads TGCAGTGCTGGGGACAGGGGCGAGCAGTACTTC.